This T cell receptor beta chain stems from a study of T cells in Graves' hyperthyroidism and ophthalmopathy. Whole-study findings and limits: In validation, the model predicted ophthalmopathy. These predictions came a median roughly 7.1 months before onset.

About this clonotype: Its antigen remains unidentified.

The ends were cut back, 2 bases at V and 8 bases at J, with 13 bases in the middle. This CDR3 is 15 amino acids long. CDR1 LGHNA and CDR2 YNFKEQ come from the germline V gene. Regions amplified from RNA transcripts were the TCR beta CDR3 regions. HTBI primers were employed in a first-round RT-PCR of the TCR CDR3. TCRdb re-analysed the multiplex PCR reads in MiXCR, keeping a single row per CDR3 protein. The sample shows 450,000 to 700,000 distinct CDR3 sequences, 46% of them seen only once. Sequenced: peripheral blood or thyroid tissue (not recorded which). The origin of this receptor is an adult woman with Graves' disease, either hyperthyroidism or ophthalmopathy (not recorded which). The J gene is TRBJ1-6, the V gene TRBV4-2; D gene ambiguous. The CDR3 is CASSQPLGSDSPLHF. CDR3 in DNA: TGTGCCAGCAGCCAACCATTGGGGTCCGATTCACCCCTCCACTTT.